A single sample is the source of the 32 T cell receptor beta chains below, sequenced in a study of blood T cell repertoires in COVID-19 (TCRdb year 2020). Libraries came from the immunoSEQ multiplex PCR assay. Not all clones reach the TCRdb copy of this immuneACCESS table, which keeps in-frame sequences only. Checked studies attribute under half of the gap to unresolved V genes and leave the rest unexplained. In all, the sample holds more than 45,000 clones, and roughly nine tenths of those were seen once. The top ten clonotypes cover more than 8% of the sample. Sequenced material: peripheral blood. These receptor sequences come from an elderly woman with acute or convalescent COVID-19.

This rearrangement joins TRBV18 to TRBJ1-5; D gene uncertain. The V end lost 2 bases, the J end lost 7 bases, and 9 bases lay between the germline ends. CDR1 is KGHSH and CDR2 is LQKENI in the germline V gene. The CDR3 contains 13 residues. Here the CDR3 DNA reads TGTGCCAGCTCACCAGGGGAGGTACAGCCCCAGCATTTT. Encoded protein: CASSPGEVQPQHF. The full variable domain, rest sourced from reference TRBV18 and TRBJ1-5, is NAGVMQNPRHLVRRRGQEARLRCSPMKGHSHVYWYRQLPEEGLKFMVYLQKENIIDESGMPKERFSAEFPKEGPSILRIQQVVRGDSAAYFCASSPGEVQPQHFGDGTRLSIL.

The chain links TRBV1 to TRBJ1-2; the D call TRBD1 from the table was never checked on the DNA. TRBV1 is assigned pseudogene status. The CDR3 sequence is 16 residues long. CDR3 bases: TGCACCAGCAGCACCCGGGGACATTACTCTAACTATGGCTACACCTTC. Residues: CTSSTRGHYSNYGYTF.

The chain is built from TRBV6-2 or TRBV6-3 and TRBJ1-5, with a weak D call TRBD1 (5 bases). The germline V gene has CDR1 MNHEY and CDR2 SVGEGT. V was shortened by 6 bases and J by 3 bases, with 15 bases between the two germline ends. The CDR3 sequence is 15 residues long. DNA for the CDR3: TGTGCCAGCAGCAACGGGGGGTACGACAATCAGCCCCAGCATTTT. Translated, it gives CASSNGGYDNQPQHF.

The V call is TRBV6-2 or TRBV6-3, the J call TRBJ1-5; TRBD1 matches 8 bases. Unmatched junction bases numbered 14, after V lost 6 bases and J lost 1 base. Germline V lookup: CDR1 MNHEY, CDR2 SVGEGT. The CDR3 runs to 18 residues. CDR3 nucleotides: TGTGCCAGCAGCACCGGACAGGGTTCGGGAATCAGCAATCAGCCCCAGCATTTT. Amino acids: CASSTGQGSGISNQPQHF.

This clone has more than one count but fewer than ten. The junction differs from germline at one of its ends, possibly a read error. The chain carries TRBV19 and TRBJ1-5; 7 bases line up with TRBD1. The CDR3 consists of 15 residues. Germline V CDR1 and CDR2: LNHDA, SQIVND (reference sequence). CDR3 loop: CASRIGGEGNQPQHF. CDR3 nucleotides: TGTGCCAGTAGAATAGGGGGCGAGGGCAATCAGCCCCAGCATTTT. Supplemented by reference TRBV19 and TRBJ1-5, the full variable domain reads DGGITQSPKYLFRKEGQNVTLSCEQNLNHDAMYWYRQDPGQGLRLIYYSQIVNDFQKGDIAEGYSVSREKKESFPLTVTSAQKNPTAFYLCASRIGGEGNQPQHFGDGTRLSIL.

The chain links TRBV9 to TRBJ2-2; 13 positions match TRBD2. V shed 2 bases, J shed 5 bases, and the junction held 6 bases outside the gene matches. The CDR3 spans 17 residues. The germline V gene has CDR1 SGDLS and CDR2 YYNGEE. The CDR3 protein is CASSVDPGLAGTGELFF. DNA for the CDR3: TGTGCCAGCAGCGTTGACCCGGGACTAGCGGGAACCGGGGAGCTGTTTTTT.

This clone was counted once. V gene TRBV5-1 combines with J gene TRBJ2-5; D is undetermined. CDR3 length: 16 residues. CDR1 is SGHRS, CDR2 YFSETQ, per germline. The germline V and J ends were trimmed by 0 bases and 1 base, with 13 bases remaining between them. The CDR3 spells CASSLAMTQRQETQYF. The CDR3 DNA is TGCGCCAGCAGCTTGGCCATGACACAACGCCAAGAGACCCAGTACTTC.

V usage is TRBV7-2 and J usage is TRBJ1-4, with TRBD1 identical over 9 bases. Per germline, CDR1 SGHTA and CDR2 FQGNSA. With V trimmed by 1 base and J by 0 bases, 6 bases remained unmatched. This CDR3 contains 18 residues. The CDR3, as DNA: TGTGCCAGCAGCTTAGAACGGGACAGGGCTACAACTAATGAAAAACTGTTTTTT. Translation gives CASSLERDRATTNEKLFF.

V usage is TRBV7-8 and J usage is TRBJ2-7; perhaps TRBD2 as D (6 bases). Trimming left V 5 bases short and J 2 bases short, with 10 bases between. This CDR3 region has 13 residues. Germline assignment: CDR1 SGHVS and CDR2 FQNEAQ. The CDR3: CASSRDSTYEQYF. In nucleotides, the CDR3 is TGTGCCAGCAGCCGGGACTCAACCTACGAGCAGTACTTC.

The V gene is TRBV14, the J gene TRBJ2-7; 8 positions match TRBD2. The germline V gene encodes CDR1 SGHDN and CDR2 FVKESK. CDR3 length equals 18 residues. The J segment lost 2 bases and the V segment lost 0 bases, leaving 12 bases of the junction unmatched. CDR3 sequence: CASSQDSYWTSLPYEQYF. Written as DNA, the CDR3 is TGTGCCAGCAGCCAAGATTCCTACTGGACTAGCCTCCCCTACGAGCAGTACTTC.

The rearrangement joins TRBV6-5 to TRBJ2-1; 10 positions agree with TRBD1. CDR1 and CDR2 (germline): MNHEY, SVGAGI. This CDR3 comprises 15 residues. The junction had 8 bases not matched to a gene; V was cut back by 9 bases and J by 3 bases. CDR3 nucleotide sequence: TGTGCCAGTCGAGGACAGGGGGGCGTCTACAATGAGCAGTTCTTC. Residues: CASRGQGGVYNEQFF.

The genes are TRBV7-8 and TRBJ1-1; the D is unclear. V dropped 2 bases and J dropped 0 bases, with 10 bases sitting between them. The CDR3 spans 15 residues. CDR1 and CDR2 (germline): SGHVS, FQNEAQ. The CDR3 region is CASSLFGALNTEAFF. CDR3 nucleotide sequence: TGTGCCAGCAGCTTATTCGGTGCACTGAACACTGAAGCTTTCTTT.

The chain joins TRBV2 to TRBJ1-5; 10 bases are a match to TRBD1. Germline values: CDR1 SNHLY, CDR2 FYNNEI. With V trimmed by 7 bases and J by 6 bases, 3 bases remained unmatched. The CDR3 spans 13 residues. The CDR3 region has the DNA TGTGCCAGCACCGGACAGGGGGGTCAGCCCCAGCATTTT. It specifies CASTGQGGQPQHF.

The rearrangement links TRBV3-1 (or the pseudogene TRBV3-2) to TRBJ1-2, with D perhaps TRBD1 (6 bases). The CDR3 is made up of 15 amino acids. The germline CDR1 and CDR2 sequences are LGHDT and YNNKEL (reference sequence). Trimming took 4 bases from V and 1 from J, leaving 13 bases between them. DNA of the CDR3: TGTGCCAGCAGCCGCCACAGGGATTTTAACTATGGCTACACCTTC. This sequence encodes CASSRHRDFNYGYTF.

The chain uses TRBV18 and TRBJ1-1, with 7 bases matching TRBD1. Germline CDR1 reads KGHSH; CDR2 reads LQKENI. This CDR3 has 13 residues. J lost 2 bases, V lost 10 bases, and 7 bases had no gene match. The DNA of the CDR3 is TGTGCCACTAGACAGGGAGAAAACACTGAAGCTTTCTTT. Its protein product is CATRQGENTEAFF.

The CDR3 region is CASRLGTDSGEQYF. The CDR3 DNA reads TGTGCCAGCAGACTCGGGACAGATTCTGGGGAGCAGTACTTC. The V gene is TRBV27, the J gene TRBJ2-7, with 7 bases matching TRBD1. The CDR3 has 14 amino acids. Germline V gene data show CDR1 as MNHEY and CDR2 as SMNVEV (reference sequence). V lost 6 bases, J lost 7 bases, and 12 bases stayed unmatched.

The rearrangement uses TRBV7-9 and TRBJ2-3; 7 nucleotides line up with TRBD2. The CDR3 extends over 15 amino acids. CDR1 is SEHNR, CDR2 FQNEAQ, per germline (reference sequence). V trimming: 5 bases; J trimming: 5 bases; junction bases outside the gene matches: 10. The CDR3 sequence is CASSKRAGEEDTQYF. Written as DNA, the CDR3 is TGTGCCAGCAGCAAGAGGGCGGGAGAGGAAGATACGCAGTATTTT.

The chain uses TRBV7-9 and TRBJ2-2; D ambiguous. This CDR3 has 14 amino acids. Trimming took 2 bases from V and 1 from J, leaving 5 bases between them. Per the germline V gene, CDR1 is SEHNR and CDR2 is FQNEAQ (reference sequence). CDR3 in DNA: TGTGCCAGCAGCTTATCCAAGAACACCGGGGAGCTGTTTTTT. Translated, it gives CASSLSKNTGELFF. Full variable domain (remainder filled in from reference TRBV7-9 and TRBJ2-2): DTGVSQNPRHKITKRGQNVTFRCDPISEHNRLYWYRQTLGQGPEFLTYFQNEAQLEKSRLLSDRFSAERPKGSFSTLEIQRTEQGDSAMYLCASSLSKNTGELFFGEGSRLTVL.

Concerning this clone: Its ends do not fully match the called genes, so a read error is possible. V is TRBV7-2 and J is TRBJ2-1; 9 positions agree with TRBD2. Germline CDR1 SGHTA, CDR2 FQGNSA. The CDR3 is 16 residues long. Here the CDR3 DNA reads TGTGCCGGCAGTTCCCTAGCGGGAAGGAGGTTCAATGAGCAGTTCTTC. Translating gives CAGSSLAGRRFNEQFF.

This chain links TRBV3-1 (or the pseudogene TRBV3-2) with TRBJ1-5, with D perhaps matching TRBD1 (6 bases). This CDR3 region has 15 residues. The germline gives CDR1 LGHDT, CDR2 YNNKEL (reference sequence). Trimming removed 2 bases at V and 7 bases at J, with 15 bases between. The CDR3 bases are TGTGCCAGCAGCCAATCGGGGGGGGCCATCCAGCCCCAGCATTTT. This encodes CASSQSGGAIQPQHF.

The CDR3 nucleotides read TGTGCCAGCAGTTCCGTCGGGGGGGCTAGCGGGAGTACGCAGCAGTACTTC. Translating it yields CASSSVGGASGSTQQYF. The rearrangement links TRBV6-2 or TRBV6-3 to TRBJ2-7; TRBD2 agrees at 10 bases. Looked up from germline, CDR1 is MNHEY and CDR2 is SVGEGT. The V segment lost 4 bases and the J segment 8 bases; nucleotides outside the gene matches: 17. The CDR3 loop spans 17 amino acids.

This clone has just one count. The chain combines TRBV4-1 with TRBJ1-2; D is perhaps TRBD1 (6 bases). V lost 4 bases to trimming and J lost 0 bases, with 12 bases between them. This CDR3 is built from 15 residues. The germline gives CDR1 MGHRA, CDR2 YSYEKL. The CDR3 protein is CASSPTWTANYGYTF. DNA of the CDR3: TGCGCCAGCAGCCCCACTTGGACAGCTAACTATGGCTACACCTTC.

This rearrangement joins TRBV19 to TRBJ1-2; 10 positions match TRBD1. V was pared by 5 bases and J by 5 bases, with 14 bases of the junction left unmatched. Germline lookup yields CDR1 LNHDA and CDR2 SQIVND (reference sequence). This CDR3 contains 17 residues. DNA for the CDR3: TGTGCCAGTAGTCCACAATCCTCGGACAGGGGGTTTTATGGCTACACCTTC. This translates into CASSPQSSDRGFYGYTF.

J is TRBJ1-5 and V is TRBV7-2, with unresolved D. V was trimmed by 2 bases and J by 5 bases, leaving 4 bases between them. Germline assignment: CDR1 SGHTA and CDR2 FQGNSA. The CDR3 is made up of 12 amino acids. CDR3 residues: CASSLYDQPQHF. CDR3 sequence (DNA): TGTGCCAGCAGCTTATATGATCAGCCCCAGCATTTT.

The chain employs TRBV10-3 and TRBJ2-5; 7 bases are shared with TRBD1. The CDR3 length is 13 residues. Germline values: CDR1 ENHRY, CDR2 SYGVKD. V gave up 11 bases and J gave up 7 bases; unmatched junction bases: 13. In DNA, the CDR3 is TGTGCCTCAAGCCCGGGACAGTCAGGGACCCAGTACTTC. It specifies CASSPGQSGTQYF.

This chain joins TRBV2 and TRBJ1-2, with 8 bases matching TRBD1. Germline CDR1 reads SNHLY; CDR2 reads FYNNEI. V shed 4 bases, J shed 0 bases, and the junction held 1 base outside the gene matches. This CDR3 comprises 14 residues. CDR3 region: CASSGTGSNYGYTF. The CDR3 region has the DNA TGTGCCAGCAGTGGGACAGGGTCTAACTATGGCTACACCTTC. Combining the CDR3 with reference TRBV2 and TRBJ1-2 gives the whole variable domain EPEVTQTPSHQVTQMGQEVILRCVPISNHLYFYWYRQILGQKVEFLVSFYNNEISEKSEIFDDQFSVERPDGSNFTLKIRSTKLEDSAMYFCASSGTGSNYGYTFGSGTRLTVV.

This chain links TRBV15 with TRBJ2-7; D uncertain. This CDR3 comprises 14 residues. The V gene's germline CDR1 is LNHNV and CDR2 YYDKDF (reference sequence). V lost 0 bases to trimming and J lost 3 bases, with 9 bases between them. CDR3: CATSRDLTGYEQYF. The CDR3 coding sequence is TGTGCCACCAGCAGAGATCTAACGGGCTACGAGCAGTACTTC.

The V gene is TRBV6-2 or TRBV6-3, the J gene TRBJ2-4; D not resolved. Trimming removed 2 bases at V and 0 bases at J, with 11 bases between. Germline loops: CDR1 MNHEY, CDR2 SVGEGT. This CDR3 comprises 16 residues. The CDR3 nucleotides read TGTGCCAGCAGTTACAGCCCTACGGGAGCCAAAAACATTCAGTACTTC. Its protein is CASSYSPTGAKNIQYF.

The chain employs TRBV19 and TRBJ2-4; TRBD1 is a possible D gene (6 bases). V was clipped by 10 bases and J by 1 base, with 17 bases between them. CDR1 and CDR2 (germline): LNHDA, SQIVND (reference sequence). CDR3 length: 15 amino acids. The CDR3 region has the DNA TGTGCCACCCAACCACCGAGGGGGGCCAAAAACATTCAGTACTTC. Protein: CATQPPRGAKNIQYF.

V and J are TRBV6-1 and TRBJ2-3; TRBD2 matches 8 bases. This CDR3 spans 17 amino acids. Germline CDR1 reads MNHNS; CDR2 reads SASEGT. Trimming took 3 bases from V and 0 from J; bases not matched to a gene: 8. This CDR3 is CASSEGATSGSTDTQYF. Written as DNA, the CDR3 is TGTGCCAGCAGTGAGGGGGCCACTAGCGGCAGCACAGATACGCAGTATTTT.

The chain recombines TRBV7-9 with TRBJ2-7; no clear D gene. Germline values: CDR1 SEHNR, CDR2 FQNEAQ (reference sequence). Trimming left V 8 bases short and J 1 base short, with 6 bases between. The CDR3 runs 11 residues. For the CDR3, the DNA is TGTGCCAGCCAGATGTCCTACGAGCAGTACTTC. This encodes CASQMSYEQYF.

This rearrangement joins TRBV24-1 to TRBJ2-5; 8 bases are shared with TRBD1. Trimming at V came to 8 bases and at J to 5 bases, leaving 21 bases not matched to a gene. The CDR3 totals 18 residues. Germline CDR1 and CDR2: KGHDR and SFDVKD. The CDR3 sequence: CATKGSIYRGSQTETQYF. CDR3 coding DNA: TGTGCCACCAAAGGATCAATTTACAGGGGGTCACAGACGGAGACCCAGTACTTC.